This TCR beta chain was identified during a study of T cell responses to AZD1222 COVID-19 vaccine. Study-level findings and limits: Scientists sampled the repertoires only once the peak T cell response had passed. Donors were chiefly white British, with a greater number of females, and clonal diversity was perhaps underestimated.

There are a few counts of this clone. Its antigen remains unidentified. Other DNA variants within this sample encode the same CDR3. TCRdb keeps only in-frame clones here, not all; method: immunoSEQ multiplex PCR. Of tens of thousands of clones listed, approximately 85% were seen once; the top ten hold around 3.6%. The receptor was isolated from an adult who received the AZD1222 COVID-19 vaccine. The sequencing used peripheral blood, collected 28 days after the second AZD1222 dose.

DNA for the CDR3: TGCGCCAGCAGCTTAGGACTAGCGGGCACCGGGGAGCTGTTTTTT. This encodes CASSLGLAGTGELFF. The chain combines TRBV5-1 with TRBJ2-2; 11 nucleotides match TRBD2. V gave up 2 bases and J gave up 4 bases; unmatched junction bases: 1. Per germline, CDR1 SGHRS and CDR2 YFSETQ. This CDR3 has 15 residues.